The rows below give T cell receptor beta chains drawn from one sample of a study of cytomegalovirus exposure and HLA in healthy donors. Produced via immunoSEQ multiplex PCR; TCRdb's table is partial and in-frame only. Among about 86,000 clones, more than 70% were seen once, and the ten largest hold around 2.6%. Sequenced sample: PBMCs. These receptors were obtained from a male donor in good health and CMV-seropositive. Both conserved end residues are part of each CDR3. Fields, in order: J gene, D gene, V gene, clone size, CDR3 DNA, CDR3 protein. D genes are given only for firm matches. A clone size is listed for some rows: how often the clone was seen (once, few, many), or a class if it is expanded.

TRBJ2-3 | NA | TRBV28 | NA | TGTGCCAGCAGTTTGCCAGGGGACAGCACAGATACGCAGTATTTT | CASSLPGDSTDTQYF
TRBJ2-7 | TRBD2 | TRBV7-2 | NA | TGTGCCAGCAGCCCCACGTTTGGGAGTGGCGGGAGGTTCGAGCAGTACTTC | CASSPTFGSGGRFEQYF
TRBJ1-2 | TRBD1 | TRBV4-1 | NA | TGCGCCAGCAGCCAAGCCGGCCAGGGGGTGTATGGCTACACCTTC | CASSQAGQGVYGYTF
TRBJ2-3 | NA | TRBV18 | NA | TGTGCCAGCTCACCCCTCCCTGATACGCAGTATTTT | CASSPLPDTQYF
TRBJ2-7 | TRBD2 | TRBV19 | NA | TGTGCCAGTAGTTCCGGGACTAGATACGAGCAGTACTTC | CASSSGTRYEQYF
TRBJ1-1 | NA | TRBV7-9 | few | TGTGCCAGCAGCCAATACGGAGAGACTGAAGCTTTCTTT | CASSQYGETEAFF
TRBJ1-1 | NA | TRBV28 | NA | TGTGCCAGCAGTTTATGGCAGGGATCCATGAACACTGAAGCTTTCTTT | CASSLWQGSMNTEAFF
TRBJ2-5 | NA | TRBV13 | NA | TGTGCCAGCAGCTCAGTAGGGGTTTGGGAGACCCAGTACTTC | CASSSVGVWETQYF
TRBJ1-1 | NA | TRBV18 | NA | TGTGCCAGCTCACCACCCTTCACAATGAACACTGAAGCTTTCTTT | CASSPPFTMNTEAFF
TRBJ2-1 | TRBD2 | TRBV11-3 | once | TGTGCCAGCAGCCCGGGAGGACTAGCGGAGTCCGGCTACAATGAGCAGTTCTTC | CASSPGGLAESGYNEQFF
TRBJ2-3 | TRBD1 | TRBV30 | few | TGTGCCTGGAGTTCGGGGACAGGTGGCGATACGCAGTATTTT | CAWSSGTGGDTQYF
TRBJ1-4 | NA | TRBV30 | NA | TGTGCCTGGCGCCGGGACTCTGATGAAAAACTGTTTTTT | CAWRRDSDEKLFF
TRBJ1-2 | TRBD1 | TRBV4-1 | NA | TGCGCCAGCAGTCTGACAGGGGTCCATGGCTACACCTTC | CASSLTGVHGYTF
TRBJ1-1 | NA | TRBV2 | few | TGTGCCAGCATGAGGGACTTCGGGTGGGCTTTCTTT | CASMRDFGWAFF
TRBJ1-4 | NA | TRBV25-1 | NA | TGTGCCAGCAGTGAATTGGGTGGTATGGGCAGTGAAAAACTGTTTTTT | CASSELGGMGSEKLFF
TRBJ2-7 | TRBD2 | TRBV9 | NA | TGTGCCAGCAGCCAAGGGAAACTAGCGGACCGCTCCTACGAGCAGTACTTC | CASSQGKLADRSYEQYF
TRBJ2-5 | TRBD1 | TRBV7-2 | NA | TGTGCCAGCAGCCTAAGACCGGGACAGCAAGAGACCCAGTACTTC | CASSLRPGQQETQYF
TRBJ2-2 | NA | TRBV9 | NA | TGTGCCAGCAGCGTAGCGGCCGGGGAGCTGTTTTTT | CASSVAAGELFF
TRBJ2-5 | NA | TRBV6-1 | NA | TGTGCCAGCTGGGGCAGCAGGGAGACCCAGTACTTC | CASWGSRETQYF
TRBJ2-2 | NA | TRBV6-5 | NA | TGTGCCACCAATCCCGGAGGAGGGGTGGAGCTGTTTTTT | CATNPGGGVELFF
TRBJ2-7 | NA | TRBV6-5 | NA | TGTGCCAGCAGTTTAGGGCGGGGTTTTTACGAGCAGTACTTC | CASSLGRGFYEQYF
TRBJ2-7 | NA | TRBV5-4 | NA | TGTGCCAGCAGCTTGGGGGGCAGGACGGTCTACGAGCAGTACTTC | CASSLGGRTVYEQYF
TRBJ2-2 | NA | TRBV30 | once | TGTGCCTGGAGTGTACGGTCGAACACCGGGGAGCTGTTTTTT | CAWSVRSNTGELFF
TRBJ2-3 | TRBD2 | TRBV28 | NA | TGTGCCAGCAGTTCCGTAGCGGGGAGGGACGATACGCAGTATTTT | CASSSVAGRDDTQYF
TRBJ1-1 | NA | TRBV19 | NA | TGTGCCAGTAGCAGCGGCGGAATCCGCAGCGGAGGCACTGAAGCTTTCTTT | CASSSGGIRSGGTEAFF
TRBJ1-4 | NA | TRBV5-1 | NA | TGCGCCAGCAGCTTTGTTCAGGGGACTAATGAAAAACTGTTTTTT | CASSFVQGTNEKLFF
TRBJ2-2 | NA | TRBV2 | NA | TGTGCCAACAGTGTTACAGGGGGGGTGAATAGGGAGCTGTTTTTT | CANSVTGGVNRELFF
TRBJ1-1 | TRBD1 | TRBV7-3 | NA | TGTGCCAGCAGCGCGACAGGGGGTTTGAACACTGAAGCTTTCTTT | CASSATGGLNTEAFF
TRBJ2-5 | NA | TRBV19 | NA | TGTGCCAGTAGTTTCCCGACCATCGACAGCGCAAGGGGAGAGACCCAGTACTTC | CASSFPTIDSARGETQYF
TRBJ2-1 | TRBD2 | TRBV5-1 | NA | TGCGCCAGCAGCTTGGTGTCTAGCGGGACCTACAATGAGCAGTTCTTC | CASSLVSSGTYNEQFF
TRBJ2-5 | NA | TRBV6-6 | NA | TGTGCCAGCAGTTTCACAGGGAGTGGGGGCCAAGAGACCCAGTACTTC | CASSFTGSGGQETQYF
TRBJ2-2 | TRBD1 | TRBV11-3 | NA | TGTGCCAGCAGCAAACGGGACAGGGGAAACACCGGGGAGCTGTTTTTT | CASSKRDRGNTGELFF
TRBJ2-7 | TRBD2 | TRBV2 | NA | TGTGCCAGCAGTTGGGACTACCGCGTCTACGAGCAGTACTTC | CASSWDYRVYEQYF
TRBJ2-5 | NA | TRBV9 | NA | TGTGCCAGCAGCGTAGTCGCGGTCCCCCAAGAGACCCAGTACTTC | CASSVVAVPQETQYF
TRBJ2-3 | TRBD2 | TRBV5-6 | once | TGTGCCAGCAGCGGAAGCGGGAGGGGTGTAGATACGCAGTATTTT | CASSGSGRGVDTQYF
TRBJ2-1 | NA | TRBV14 | few | TGTGCCAGCTCCTCCCGGTCTGAGCAGTTCTTC | CASSSRSEQFF
TRBJ2-1 | NA | TRBV7-8 | NA | TGTGCCAGCAGCACGTTGCTTGGGGCCAGGGAGCAGTTCTTC | CASSTLLGAREQFF
TRBJ2-1 | NA | TRBV6-5 | NA | TGTGCCAGCAGTTACTCGCGACTAAACAATGAGCAGTTCTTC | CASSYSRLNNEQFF
TRBJ2-1 | TRBD1 | TRBV6-4 | NA | TGTGCCAGCAGTGAGGACAGGGGGCTAGGTGAGCAGTTCTTC | CASSEDRGLGEQFF
TRBJ1-2 | TRBD1 | TRBV6-4 | NA | TGTGCCAGCAGTGACTCCGAGACAGGGGTGGAGGGCTACACCTTC | CASSDSETGVEGYTF
TRBJ1-5 | NA | TRBV27 | NA | TGTGCCAGCAGTTTGGACATCGATCAGCCCCAGCATTTT | CASSLDIDQPQHF
TRBJ2-2 | NA | TRBV6-4 | NA | TGTGCCAGCAGTAAAGGAGTGAACACCGGGGAGCTGTTTTTT | CASSKGVNTGELFF
TRBJ1-1 | NA | TRBV9 | few | TGTGCCAGCAATAGAGGGTCCGGCACTGAAGCTTTCTTT | CASNRGSGTEAFF
TRBJ2-1 | NA | TRBV2 | NA | TGTGCCAGCAAGGAGGGTAAGGATGAGCAGTTCTTC | CASKEGKDEQFF
TRBJ1-1 | NA | TRBV18 | NA | TGTGCCAGCTCACCCCCAACGACAGGCCCGAACACTGAAGCTTTCTTT | CASSPPTTGPNTEAFF
TRBJ1-1 | NA | TRBV7-2 | NA | TGTGCCAGCAGCCGAGAGGGGAACACTGAAGCTTTCTTT | CASSREGNTEAFF
TRBJ1-2 | NA | TRBV28 | NA | TGTGCCATCTTACACGGAGTTTATGGCTACACCTTC | CAILHGVYGYTF
TRBJ2-1 | NA | TRBV6-1 | NA | TGTGCCAGCGTCCCAGGGTCCAGCTACAATGAGCAGTTCTTC | CASVPGSSYNEQFF
TRBJ2-1 | TRBD2 | TRBV29-1 | few | TGCAGCACCCGAACTAGCGGGAGCCCCCTGGGTGAGCAGTTCTTC | CSTRTSGSPLGEQFF
TRBJ2-7 | TRBD2 | TRBV10-3 | few | TGTGCCATCAGTGAGACGGGAGGGCCACAAGAGCAGTACTTC | CAISETGGPQEQYF
TRBJ2-2 | NA | TRBV7-3 | NA | TGTGCCAGCAGTTTACAGGGTACGAACACCGGGGAGCTGTTTTTT | CASSLQGTNTGELFF